Each of the 21 T cell receptor beta chains below was sequenced from the same sample in a study of CD8 T cells in Susac syndrome. With random hexamers, 0.5 to 1 ug RNA was reverse transcribed. TCRdb re-called the immunoSEQ multiplex PCR reads with MiXCR, one entry per CDR3 protein. The data show approximately 260,000 distinct CDR3 sequences, around 96% seen once. Sequenced material: CD4+ T cells from PBMCs. These receptors all stem from a human donor with Susac syndrome.

The chain is built from TRBV29-1 and TRBJ2-7; 8 bases line up with TRBD1. Trimming at V came to 6 bases and at J to 3 bases, leaving 10 bases not matched to a gene. Germline values: CDR1 SQVTM, CDR2 ANQGSEA. The CDR3 extends over 14 amino acids. CDR3 coding DNA: TGCAGCGTCCCTGGGCGACAGGGGTACTACGAGCAGTACTTC. This encodes CSVPGRQGYYEQYF.

This chain connects TRBV10-3 to TRBJ2-1, with D unresolved. V lost 6 bases and J lost 10, with 10 bases in between. The CDR3 extends over 11 amino acids. Germline CDR1 and CDR2: ENHRY and SYGVKD. CDR3 coding DNA: TGTGCCATCAGCCAACATACGGAGCAGTTCTTC. This translates into CAISQHTEQFF.

V and J are TRBV25-1 and TRBJ2-3, with 7 bases that match TRBD2. With V trimmed by 4 bases and J by 3 bases, 10 bases remained unmatched. Germline-derived CDR1 and CDR2 are MGHDK and SYGVNS. The CDR3 is 16 residues long. The DNA of the CDR3 is TGTGCCAGCAGTGCCCTTCTTCCCGGGAGGACAGATACGCAGTATTTT. This gives the protein CASSALLPGRTDTQYF. The full variable domain, completed using reference TRBV25-1 and TRBJ2-3, is EADIYQTPRYLVIGTGKKITLECSQTMGHDKMYWYQQDPGMELHLIHYSYGVNSTEKGDLSSESTVSRIRTEHFPLTLESARPSHTSQYLCASSALLPGRTDTQYFGPGTRLTVL.

This chain joins TRBV7-6 and TRBJ2-7; 10 bases agree with TRBD1. The CDR3 runs to 16 residues. With V trimmed by 5 bases and J by 2 bases, 9 bases remained unmatched. In germline, CDR1 is SGHVS, CDR2 FNYEAQ. CDR3 in DNA: TGTGCCAGCAGCCCGGTCTTGGGACAGGGGACCTACGAGCAGTACTTC. Amino acid sequence: CASSPVLGQGTYEQYF.

The V and J genes are TRBV4-1 and TRBJ2-1; D ambiguous. Trimming cost V 1 base and J 8 bases, with 15 bases left between them. CDR1 and CDR2 from the germline V gene are MGHRA and YSYEKL. CDR3 length: 15 amino acids. CDR3 in amino acids: CASSQVPLGRYEQFF. In nucleotides, the CDR3 is TGCGCCAGCAGCCAAGTCCCGCTTGGGCGGTATGAGCAGTTCTTC.

CDR3 nucleotides: TGTGCCAGCAGCTTGCTCCTTACTGGTAATGAGCAGTTCTTC. The encoded protein is CASSLLLTGNEQFF. This chain uses TRBV5-6 with TRBJ2-1; D gene ambiguous. The V and J ends lost 1 base and 7 bases respectively, with 12 bases between them. Per the germline V gene, CDR1 is SGHDT and CDR2 is YYEEEE. The CDR3 sequence is 14 residues long.

V usage is TRBV5-1 and J usage is TRBJ2-3, with D perhaps TRBD1 or TRBD2 (5 bases each). CDR3 length equals 15 residues. Germline values: CDR1 SGHRS, CDR2 YFSETQ. V lost 0 bases and J lost 0, with 8 bases in between. The CDR3 spells CASSLAWGSTDTQYF. In DNA form, the CDR3 reads TGCGCCAGCAGCTTGGCCTGGGGGAGCACAGATACGCAGTATTTT. Looking up the rest from reference TRBV5-1 and TRBJ2-3 gives the full variable domain: KAGVTQTPRYLIKTRGQQVTLSCSPISGHRSVSWYQQTPGQGLQFLFEYFSETQRNKGNFPGRFSGRQFSNSRSEMNVSTLELGDSALYLCASSLAWGSTDTQYFGPGTRLTVL.

This chain links TRBV18 with TRBJ2-7; D is perhaps TRBD1 or TRBD2 (5 bases each). V shed 4 bases and J shed 5 bases, with 18 bases lying between them. This CDR3 contains 15 residues. CDR1 and CDR2 from the germline V gene are KGHSH and LQKENI. The CDR3 loop reads CASSRGEGWVDEQYF. The DNA of the CDR3 is TGTGCCAGCTCACGAGGGGAAGGTTGGGTCGACGAGCAGTACTTC.

This chain joins TRBV20-1 and TRBJ2-3, with TRBD2 identical over 9 bases. CDR3 length: 15 residues. The V segment lost 4 bases and the J segment 2 bases; nucleotides outside the gene matches: 7. Germline loops: CDR1 DFQATT, CDR2 SNEGSKA (reference sequence). CDR3 amino acids: CSATGLAGPTDTQYF. CDR3 nucleotide sequence: TGCAGTGCTACTGGGCTAGCGGGACCCACAGATACGCAGTATTTT.

The chain combines TRBV20-1 with TRBJ2-5; TRBD1 is a possible D gene (6 bases). The CDR3 length is 13 residues. V was clipped by 2 bases and J by 5 bases, with 12 bases between them. Germline CDR1 and CDR2: DFQATT and SNEGSKA (reference sequence). The CDR3 region is CSARFSGVETQYF. CDR3 in DNA: TGCAGTGCTAGATTTTCAGGGGTTGAGACCCAGTACTTC.

This chain links TRBV28 with TRBJ2-6; TRBD1 might be the D (6 bases). Per germline, CDR1 MDHEN and CDR2 SYDVKM. This CDR3 is 16 amino acids long. The V and J ends lost 10 bases and 0 bases respectively, with 16 bases between them. The CDR3 region is CATQTGTLSGANVLTF. CDR3 sequence (DNA): TGTGCCACCCAGACAGGAACCCTCTCTGGGGCCAACGTCCTGACTTTC. The full variable domain, with the rest looked up from reference TRBV28 and TRBJ2-6, is DVKVTQSSRYLVKRTGEKVFLECVQDMDHENMFWYRQDPGLGLRLIYFSYDVKMKEKGDIPEGYSVSREKKERFSLILESASTNQTSMYLCATQTGTLSGANVLTFGAGSRLTVL.

This clonotype was seen just once. This chain joins TRBV18 and TRBJ2-6, with D unresolved. Germline CDR1 reads KGHSH; CDR2 reads LQKENI. This CDR3 contains 15 residues. V lost 0 bases and J lost 4, with 7 bases in between. The CDR3 nucleotides are TGTGCCAGCTCACCACCGGGTCTCGGGGCCAACGTCCTGACTTTC. Protein sequence: CASSPPGLGANVLTF.

The chain uses TRBV29-1 and TRBJ2-7; D remains ambiguous. The germline V and J ends were trimmed by 4 bases and 3 bases, with 10 bases remaining between them. Per germline, CDR1 SQVTM and CDR2 ANQGSEA. CDR3 length equals 12 residues. The DNA of the CDR3 is TGCAGCGTTGCGGTGACCCTCTACGAGCAGTACTTC. Its protein product is CSVAVTLYEQYF.

The V gene is TRBV29-1, the J gene TRBJ2-5, with no clear D. V lost 4 bases to trimming and J lost 2 bases, with 11 bases between them. This CDR3 has 13 residues. Germline CDR1 and CDR2: SQVTM and ANQGSEA. CDR3 in DNA: TGCAGCGTTGGCTTCAGCTCACAAGAGACCCAGTACTTC. Its translation: CSVGFSSQETQYF. The entire variable domain, with the rest obtained from reference TRBV29-1 and TRBJ2-5, is as follows: SAVISQKPSRDICQRGTSLTIQCQVDSQVTMMFWYRQQPGQSLTLIATANQGSEATYESGFVIDKFPISRPNLTFSTLTVSNMSPEDSSIYLCSVGFSSQETQYFGPGTRLLVL.

This clonotype occurred once. The CDR3 spells CASRPGAGANVLTF. Written as DNA, the CDR3 is TGTGCCAGCAGGCCCGGGGCTGGGGCCAACGTCCTGACTTTC. The rearrangement links TRBV28 to TRBJ2-6; D is possibly TRBD2 (5 bases). The CDR3 is made up of 14 amino acids. Germline-derived CDR1 and CDR2 are MDHEN and SYDVKM. With 6 bases removed from V and 2 bases from J, the gap between germline ends came to 8 bases.

This rearrangement joins TRBV30 to TRBJ2-3; D gene ambiguous. CDR3 length equals 14 residues. Germline-derived CDR1 and CDR2 are GTSNPN and SVGIG (reference sequence). Trimming removed 4 bases at V and 0 bases at J, with 11 bases between. CDR3 sequence: CAWKWQVSTDTQYF. Here the CDR3 DNA reads TGTGCCTGGAAATGGCAGGTTAGCACAGATACGCAGTATTTT. Complete variable domain (other parts from reference TRBV30 and TRBJ2-3): SQTIHQWPATLVQPVGSPLSLECTVEGTSNPNLYWYRQAAGRGLQLLFYSVGIGQISSEVPQNLSASRPQDRQFILSSKKLLLSDSGFYLCAWKWQVSTDTQYFGPGTRLTVL.

The gene calls are TRBV7-9 and TRBJ2-6; 7 bases match TRBD1. The germline gives CDR1 SEHNR, CDR2 FQNEAQ (reference sequence). The length of the CDR3 is 16 residues. J was trimmed by 2 bases and V by 2 bases; bases with no gene match: 3. The CDR3 coding sequence is TGTGCCAGCAGCTTACCTAGGGGGCCTGGGGCCAACGTCCTGACTTTC. Protein sequence: CASSLPRGPGANVLTF.

V and J are TRBV9 and TRBJ2-1; TRBD2 aligns across 11 bases. From germline, CDR1 is SGDLS and CDR2 YYNGEE. J gave up 4 bases and V 4 bases, and 7 bases lay outside the gene matches. The CDR3 has 16 amino acids. This CDR3 is CASSTLGLADYNEQFF. CDR3 DNA sequence: TGTGCCAGCAGCACTCTGGGACTAGCGGATTACAATGAGCAGTTCTTC.

The chain employs TRBV7-3 and TRBJ2-3, with 7 positions matching TRBD1. J was trimmed by 2 bases and V by 2 bases; bases with no gene match: 4. CDR3 length: 15 residues. From germline, CDR1 is SGHTA and CDR2 FQGTGA. Written as DNA, the CDR3 is TGTGCCAGCAGCTTAGTACAGGGGCCCACAGATACGCAGTATTTT. Protein sequence: CASSLVQGPTDTQYF.

This rearrangement joins TRBV9 to TRBJ1-5, with 7 bases lining up with TRBD1. The CDR3 runs to 15 residues. V dropped 0 bases and J dropped 5; count of bases not matched to a gene: 5. Germline CDR1 is SGDLS and CDR2 is YYNGEE. The CDR3 sequence is CASSVGQGRDQPQHF. The CDR3 DNA reads TGTGCCAGCAGCGTAGGACAGGGTCGGGATCAGCCCCAGCATTTT.

The chain couples TRBV4-1 to TRBJ2-7; D may be TRBD1 (5 bases). Trimming took off 6 bases at V and 5 bases at J, with 17 bases between the two ends. This CDR3 is built from 14 residues. From germline, CDR1 is MGHRA and CDR2 YSYEKL. The CDR3 nucleotides read TGCGCCAGCAGTCCTGACAGAAGGATCGACGAGCAGTACTTC. Translated, it gives CASSPDRRIDEQYF.